The T cell receptor (beta chain) under discussion was sequenced for a study of a mutant IDH1 vaccine in newly diagnosed glioma. Study context: Radiotherapy, temozolomide, or both had been given previously, and both were given to most. Whole-study findings and limits: Immune responses induced by vaccination arose in 90% to 95% of the patients.

Points on this clone: Antigen: not known.

Using immunoSEQ multiplex PCR, the repertoire was profiled, and TCRdb retains in-frame clones only, with some absent. This table holds 41,000 or so clones, over 75% found once. The CDR3 sequence is 16 residues long. From germline, CDR1 is SGHRS and CDR2 YFSETQ. V was trimmed by 2 bases and J by 1 base, leaving 15 bases between them. Time point of the sample: week 35, safety follow-up. A single vaccine dose contained 300 ug of mutant IDH1 20-mer peptide, and topical imiquimod was used with it. The donor cohort comprised cases of new WHO grade 3 or 4 IDH1-mutant, ATRX-lost astrocytoma. The receptor comes from a man aged 40-50 years with glioma. The input for sequencing was PBMCs, taken from a glioma patient whose treatment included an IDH1 peptide vaccine. This rearrangement joins TRBV5-1 to TRBJ1-1; a weak D match, TRBD1 (5 bases). The DNA for the CDR3 is TGCGCCAGCAGCTTCGGGTTTGGGGGGAAGAACACTGAAGCTTTCTTT. This translates into CASSFGFGGKNTEAFF.